Ten or more counts support the clone carrying this T cell receptor (beta chain). Its target is not known. TCRdb re-called the RACE reads with MiXCR, one entry per CDR3 protein. The sample has around 95,000 distinct CDR3 sequences, about a tenth seen once. Time point given: pre-sensitization, week 0. The treatment is: therapeutic diphenylcyclopropenone sensitization with weekly scalp DPC. The source of the sample is a study of human T cells and chemical hapten exposure. Across the study: Recorded diagnoses among the mostly female patients were alopecia areata, totalis or universalis. Small volume differences among pooled libraries mainly caused per-sample TCR yield variation.

Between the trimmed V and J ends, which lost 4 bases and 5 bases, there was a span of 20 bases. The CDR3 runs 16 residues. Germline V gives CDR1 MNHEY, CDR2 SVGAGI. Points from the study as a whole: Having alopecia, the donors may differ immunologically from healthy people. Following DPC sensitization, TCRs present above 1 in 1000 frequency showed no change.

Sequences were derived from whole blood, sampled in connection with sensitization to the hapten diphenylcyclopropenone (DPC). This TCR was sampled from a woman aged 55 to 70 with alopecia areata. Some clones in this sample may be carry-over from other donors' samples. The chain recombines TRBV6-5 with TRBJ1-1; a possible D gene is TRBD1 (5 bases). CDR3 amino acids: CASSSTRRAGRTEAFF. CDR3 in DNA: TGTGCCAGCAGTTCTACCCGCCGGGCAGGGCGAACTGAAGCTTTCTTT.